A single T cell receptor (beta chain) is shown here with its context. The data are from a study of T-cell memory formation after mild COVID-19. Study summary: Clusters were largely donor specific.

A single record per CDR3 protein comes from TCRdb applying MiXCR to the 5' RACE reads. This table holds 25,000 to 35,000 distinct CDR3 sequences, less than 15% found once. This TCR was recovered from an adult woman who had mild COVID-19 (a few samples of this study predate the infection). Cell type and time point are not known. The source material was PBMCs or a T cell subset sorted from them (not recorded which).

CDR3 in amino acids: CASSSGRTVLNTEAFF. In DNA form, the CDR3 reads TGTGCCAGCAGCTCGGGACGGACAGTATTGAACACTGAAGCTTTCTTT. The chain joins TRBV11-3 to TRBJ1-1; D perhaps matches TRBD1 (6 bases). The CDR3 is made up of 16 amino acids. Germline V gene lookup returns CDR1 SGHNT and CDR2 YENEEA. The V and J ends lost 4 bases and 0 bases respectively, with 15 bases between them.